This entry concerns a single TCR beta chain. Its antigen remains unknown. These data come from a study of vaccination and CD4 T cells after COVID-19. Looking at the study overall: Median time from second vaccine dose to sampling was roughly 72 days (14 to 241). The authors used overlapping spike peptides from SARS-CoV-2, HCoV-NL63, HCoV-OC43 and HCoV-229E to stimulate cells.

Treatment of the sample: approximately nine-day PBMC culture with coronavirus spike peptide pools or control peptides (ViraFEST assay). Wells that each held fewer than 2.5 million PBMCs were cultured with approximately 10 IU/ml IL-2 and approximately 10 ug/ml peptide pools. The Oncomine TCR Beta short-read assay sequenced DNA from cultured CD4+ T cells. TCRdb ran MiXCR on the PCR reads and lists one entry per CDR3 protein. Of about 20,000 distinct CDR3 sequences listed, 55% are singletons. The sequenced sample consisted of CD4+ T cells from blood, cultured in vitro. This clonotype was sampled from a human donor who had recovered from COVID-19.

Here the CDR3 DNA reads TGTGCCAGCAGCTTGGAGGACTCCCAGTACTTC. Encoded protein: CASSLEDSQYF. The J gene is TRBJ2-5, the V gene TRBV5-4, with D possibly matching TRBD2 (5 bases). This CDR3 spans 11 amino acids. Trimming cost V 0 bases and J 9 bases, with 6 bases left between them. Per the germline V gene, CDR1 is SGHNT and CDR2 is YYREEE (reference sequence).